This is a list of T cell receptor beta chains from one sample in a study of CD8 T cells in ankylosing spondylitis. TCRdb reprocessed the 5' RACE reads with MiXCR, giving one entry per CDR3 protein. Of about 420,000 distinct CDR3 sequences in the sample, about 20% are singletons; the top ten hold around 17%. The sequencing sample was made of blood, either unsorted or a sorted T cell fraction (not recorded which). The receptors shown here come from a male donor with ankylosing spondylitis. Both conserved end residues are part of each CDR3. A D gene is named only where the DNA matches it firmly. A row's size may be missing; if present it is once, few, many or a size class.

>TRBJ2-7|.|TRBD2|TRBV15|17
TGTGCCACCAGCAGAGGAGGGACTAGCGGGATACTCTACGAGCAGTACTTC
CATSRGGTSGILYEQYF
>TRBJ2-2|few|TRBD1|TRBV29-1|15
TGCAGCGTTACCGGGACAGCCATTAACACCGGGGAGCTGTTTTTT
CSVTGTAINTGELFF
>TRBJ2-1|few|TRBD2|TRBV11-3|17
TGTGCCAGCAGCTTAGAGGCAGCGGGGGTGACCTACAATGAGCAGTTCTTC
CASSLEAAGVTYNEQFF
>TRBJ2-1|.|.|TRBV20-1|14
TGCAGTGCTAGAGGGTTAAGCTCCTACAATGAGCAGTTCTTC
CSARGLSSYNEQFF
>TRBJ2-1|few|TRBD2|TRBV7-9|17
TGTGCCAGCAGCTTCGGACTAGCGGGAGCATCCTACAATGAGCAGTTCTTC
CASSFGLAGASYNEQFF
>TRBJ1-1|few|.|TRBV20-1|15
TGCAGTGCCCCCCAATACTCGACGACGGATTATGAAGCTTTCTTT
CSAPQYSTTDYEAFF
>TRBJ2-3|few|.|TRBV20-1|14
TGCAGTGCTAGAAACGGCGGCAGCACAGATACGCAGTATTTT
CSARNGGSTDTQYF
>TRBJ1-1|.|.|TRBV29-1|13
TGCAGCGTTGATCGTTCCTGGGCCGGTGAAGCTTTCTTT
CSVDRSWAGEAFF
>TRBJ1-1|.|.|TRBV11-2|13
TGTGCCAGCAGGCAAAGACGGGAAACTGAAGCTTTCTTT
CASRQRRETEAFF
>TRBJ1-4|few|.|TRBV5-1|14
TGCGCCAGCAGCATCGAAGGGGGACCTGAAAAACTGTTTTTT
CASSIEGGPEKLFF
>TRBJ2-7|.|TRBD1|TRBV5-6|15
TGTGCCAGCAGCAGGACGGGACAGGGAAACTACGAGCAGTACTTC
CASSRTGQGNYEQYF
>TRBJ2-7|.|TRBD2|TRBV20-1|13
TGCAGTGCGGGACTAGCGGGGGAGGGGGAGCAGTACTTC
CSAGLAGEGEQYF
>TRBJ2-1|.|TRBD2|TRBV4-3|16
TGCGCCAGCAGCCATCCCGGGACTAGCGGGCTCAATGAGCAGTTCTTC
CASSHPGTSGLNEQFF